This record concerns one T cell receptor (beta chain) sequence. The target antigen is unknown. The data originate from a study of T cells expressing NK-cell markers. About the study: Obtained from sorted CD3+CD56+NKG2C+, CD3+CD56+NKG2C- and CD3+CD56-NKG2C+ T cells were the TCR beta repertoires. Whole-study results and caveats: The same clonotypes also predominated in the CD3+CD56-NKG2C+ fraction of several donors. No clear determination of HCMV specificity was made for expanded NKG2C+ T cell clones.

After re-calling the 5' RACE reads, TCRdb lists one entry per CDR3 protein, DNA absent. Reported are 450,000 to 600,000 distinct CDR3 sequences; the ten largest clones contain about 3.6%. The sequencing input was blood T cells: a sorted CD56 or NKG2C T cell subset, CD4+ or CD8+ T cells, or bulk PBMC T cells (not recorded which). This TCR derives from a man in his late teens or twenties in good health.

The chain's CDR3 is CASSEGGTDEQFF. The rearrangement uses TRBV12-3 or TRBV12-4 and TRBJ2-1; TCRdb's assignment of TRBD2 cannot be checked, as there is no DNA. This CDR3 spans 13 amino acids.